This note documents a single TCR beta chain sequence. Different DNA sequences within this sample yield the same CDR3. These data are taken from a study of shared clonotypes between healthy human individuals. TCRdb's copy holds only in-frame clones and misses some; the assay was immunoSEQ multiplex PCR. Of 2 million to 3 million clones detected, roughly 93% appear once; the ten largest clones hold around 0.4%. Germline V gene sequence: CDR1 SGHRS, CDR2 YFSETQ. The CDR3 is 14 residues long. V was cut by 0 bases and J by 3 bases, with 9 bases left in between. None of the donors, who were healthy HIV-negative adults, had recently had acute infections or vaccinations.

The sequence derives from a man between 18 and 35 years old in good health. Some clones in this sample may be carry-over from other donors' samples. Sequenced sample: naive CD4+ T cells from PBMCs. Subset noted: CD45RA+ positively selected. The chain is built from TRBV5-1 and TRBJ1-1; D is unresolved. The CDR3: CASSLAPGDTEAFF. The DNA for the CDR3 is TGCGCCAGCAGCTTGGCGCCTGGGGACACTGAAGCTTTCTTT. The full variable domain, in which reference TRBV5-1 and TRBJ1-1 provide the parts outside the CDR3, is KAGVTQTPRYLIKTRGQQVTLSCSPISGHRSVSWYQQTPGQGLQFLFEYFSETQRNKGNFPGRFSGRQFSNSRSEMNVSTLELGDSALYLCASSLAPGDTEAFFGQGTRLTVV.